What follows are 30 T cell receptor beta chains derived from one specimen sequenced in a study of OX40 agonist ivuxolimab in advanced cancers. Profiling relied on immunoSEQ multiplex PCR, and the TCRdb table lists in-frame clones only, not all of them. The data hold around 70,000 clones, with about 82% observed a single time. The sample in question was CD4+ or CD8+ T cells sorted from blood, obtained in a trial of the OX40 agonist ivuxolimab. These receptors were collected from an adult with an advanced solid tumor such as melanoma, head and neck, liver or kidney cancer.

The chain links TRBV7-2 to TRBJ2-1, with no clear D. This CDR3 has 15 residues. With 5 bases removed from V and 4 bases from J, the gap between germline ends came to 15 bases. From germline, CDR1 is SGHTA and CDR2 FQGNSA. The CDR3 sequence: CASSRPPGRYNEQFF. CDR3 nucleotides: TGTGCCAGCAGCCGACCCCCGGGCCGGTACAATGAGCAGTTCTTC.

The chain links TRBV7-9 to TRBJ2-3; TRBD2 matches 11 bases. This CDR3 comprises 15 residues. Germline CDR1 is SEHNR and CDR2 is FQNEAQ (reference sequence). The trim removed 5 bases at V and 4 bases at J, leaving 5 bases unmatched. CDR3 DNA sequence: TGTGCCAGCAGCATGGGGACTAGCGGCCCAGATACGCAGTATTTT. Its translation is CASSMGTSGPDTQYF.

The chain carries TRBV18 and TRBJ2-3; the D gene is possibly TRBD2 (5 bases). The germline V and J ends were trimmed by 5 bases and 3 bases, with 15 bases remaining between them. This CDR3 has 15 residues. The germline V gene has CDR1 KGHSH and CDR2 LQKENI. DNA of the CDR3: TGTGCCAGCTCAGCTCGAGTCGGGATGACAGATACGCAGTATTTT. It encodes CASSARVGMTDTQYF. Filled out from reference TRBV18 and TRBJ2-3, the complete variable domain reads NAGVMQNPRHLVRRRGQEARLRCSPMKGHSHVYWYRQLPEEGLKFMVYLQKENIIDESGMPKERFSAEFPKEGPSILRIQQVVRGDSAAYFCASSARVGMTDTQYFGPGTRLTVL.

The CDR3 DNA reads as TGTGCCAGCAGCTTGGGACTCTACGAGCAGTACTTC. This translates into CASSLGLYEQYF. V usage is TRBV5-6 and J usage is TRBJ2-7; D remains ambiguous. Trimming shortened V by 0 bases and J by 3 bases, and 4 bases separated the two germline ends. The CDR3 consists of 12 residues. Germline assignment: CDR1 SGHDT and CDR2 YYEEEE. Drawing the rest from reference TRBV5-6 and TRBJ2-7, the complete variable domain is DAGVTQSPTHLIKTRGQQVTLRCSPKSGHDTVSWYQQALGQGPQFIFQYYEEEERQRGNFPDRFSGHQFPNYSSELNVNALLLGDSALYLCASSLGLYEQYFGPGTRLTVT.

The rearrangement joins TRBV6-6 to TRBJ2-7; D is possibly TRBD1 (5 bases). The V gene's germline CDR1 is MNHNY and CDR2 SVGAGI (reference sequence). With 3 bases removed from V and 0 bases from J, the gap between germline ends came to 12 bases. CDR3 length: 15 amino acids. This chain's CDR3 is CASSYEQGSSYEQYF. For the CDR3, the DNA is TGTGCCAGCAGTTATGAGCAGGGAAGCTCCTACGAGCAGTACTTC.

The chain employs TRBV4-2 and TRBJ2-3; 7 bases are a match to TRBD1. V shed 0 bases, J shed 2 bases, and the junction held 8 bases outside the gene matches. The CDR3 runs 17 residues. CDR1 and CDR2 (germline): LGHNA, YNFKEQ. CDR3 amino acids: CASSQDNRDRVTDTQYF. The DNA of the CDR3 is TGTGCCAGCAGCCAAGACAATCGCGACAGGGTCACAGATACGCAGTATTTT.

The rearrangement uses TRBV19 and TRBJ2-2; 9 positions agree with TRBD1. In germline, CDR1 is LNHDA, CDR2 SQIVND (reference sequence). Trimming at V came to 7 bases and at J to 4 bases, leaving 22 bases not matched to a gene. The CDR3 runs to 20 residues. CDR3 loop: CASIPRATGQGRTPTGELFF. CDR3 nucleotides: TGTGCCAGTATTCCCCGGGCCACGGGACAGGGAAGAACCCCCACCGGGGAGCTGTTTTTT. Looking up the rest from reference TRBV19 and TRBJ2-2 gives the full variable domain: DGGITQSPKYLFRKEGQNVTLSCEQNLNHDAMYWYRQDPGQGLRLIYYSQIVNDFQKGDIAEGYSVSREKKESFPLTVTSAQKNPTAFYLCASIPRATGQGRTPTGELFFGEGSRLTVL.

The V call is TRBV6-5, the J call TRBJ2-5; D gene uncertain. The ends were cut back, 7 bases at V and 4 bases at J, with 7 bases in the middle. Looked up from germline, CDR1 is MNHEY and CDR2 is SVGAGI. This CDR3 comprises 11 residues. This CDR3 reads CASKPRETQYF. The CDR3 bases are TGTGCCAGCAAACCAAGAGAGACCCAGTACTTC.

The chain couples TRBV5-4 to TRBJ2-5; unclear D gene. Trimming removed 2 bases from V and 1 base from J, with 12 bases in between. The CDR3 is 15 amino acids. Germline assignment: CDR1 SGHNT and CDR2 YYREEE (reference sequence). The CDR3 DNA is TGTGCCAGCAGCTTAGCAGGAGCGAGCCAAGAGACCCAGTACTTC. Its translation is CASSLAGASQETQYF.

V is TRBV14 and J is TRBJ1-1; D gene unclear. This CDR3 contains 11 residues. CDR1 is SGHDN, CDR2 FVKESK, per germline. The V gene lost 6 bases and the J gene lost 7 bases, with 9 bases spanning the gap. The DNA for the CDR3 is TGTGCCAGCAGGGGATCTCTTGAAGCTTTCTTT. Amino acid sequence: CASRGSLEAFF. Drawing the rest from reference TRBV14 and TRBJ1-1, the complete variable domain is EAGVTQFPSHSVIEKGQTVTLRCDPISGHDNLYWYRRVMGKEIKFLLHFVKESKQDESGMPNNRFLAERTGGTYSTLKVQPAELEDSGVYFCASRGSLEAFFGQGTRLTVV.

V gene TRBV5-6 combines with J gene TRBJ1-1, with 8 bases that match TRBD1. V lost 4 bases and J lost 6; bases outside the gene matches: 11. Germline V gene sequence: CDR1 SGHDT, CDR2 YYEEEE. The CDR3 runs 15 residues. CDR3 DNA sequence: TGTGCCAGCAGCCCAGACAGGGGATTAGGATCTGAAGCTTTCTTT. Protein: CASSPDRGLGSEAFF.

The genes are TRBV7-8 and TRBJ2-5; 9 bases align to TRBD1. Germline V gene data show CDR1 as SGHVS and CDR2 as FQNEAQ. The CDR3 is 16 residues long. The V segment lost 4 bases and the J segment 5 bases; nucleotides outside the gene matches: 11. CDR3 loop: CASSYRDRATEETQYF. DNA for the CDR3: TGTGCCAGCAGCTACCGGGACAGGGCGACCGAGGAGACCCAGTACTTC.

In this sample, this clone turned up once. The chain couples TRBV2 to TRBJ2-1, with D tentatively TRBD1 (5 bases). CDR1 is SNHLY and CDR2 is FYNNEI in the germline V gene. The CDR3 loop spans 16 amino acids. Trimming removed 4 bases at V and 0 bases at J, with 13 bases between. CDR3 residues: CASSGVGVSSYNEQFF. In DNA form, the CDR3 reads TGTGCCAGCAGTGGGGTAGGGGTCAGCTCCTACAATGAGCAGTTCTTC.

CDR3 region: CASSLGLATRGTDTQYF. The CDR3 DNA is TGTGCCAGCAGCTTGGGACTAGCGACAAGGGGCACAGATACGCAGTATTTT. V usage is TRBV13 and J usage is TRBJ2-3, with 10 nucleotides matching TRBD2. Unmatched junction bases numbered 7, after V lost 3 bases and J lost 1 base. CDR3 length: 17 residues. CDR1 PRHDT and CDR2 FYEKMQ come from the germline V gene (reference sequence).

The chain links TRBV25-1 to TRBJ1-2; 8 bases agree with TRBD1. Germline trimming cut 6 bases from V and 3 bases from J; bases unmatched to any gene: 9. The CDR3 has 15 residues. The V gene's germline CDR1 is MGHDK and CDR2 SYGVNS. CDR3 nucleotides: TGTGCCAGCAGCGACCCAGGGGGCGCTTACTATGGCTACACCTTC. This sequence encodes CASSDPGGAYYGYTF.

This clone was observed a handful of times. The chain uses TRBV9 and TRBJ2-5, with 13 bases that match TRBD2. With 4 bases clipped from V and 0 bases from J, the junction kept 9 bases outside the gene matches. CDR1 is SGDLS, CDR2 YYNGEE, per germline. The CDR3 has 18 residues. The CDR3 spells CASSRELGLAGYQETQYF. In nucleotides, the CDR3 is TGTGCCAGCAGCCGAGAGTTGGGACTAGCGGGATACCAAGAGACCCAGTACTTC. Supplemented by reference TRBV9 and TRBJ2-5, the full variable domain reads DSGVTQTPKHLITATGQRVTLRCSPRSGDLSVYWYQQSLDQGLQFLIQYYNGEERAKGNILERFSAQQFPDLHSELNLSSLELGDSALYFCASSRELGLAGYQETQYFGPGTRLLVL.

This clone showed up just once. This rearrangement joins TRBV25-1 to TRBJ2-4; D is unclear. V was cut by 8 bases and J by 9 bases, with 14 bases left in between. CDR3 length: 12 amino acids. CDR1 is MGHDK and CDR2 is SYGVNS in the germline V gene. The CDR3 reads CASGSREGIQYF. The CDR3 DNA sequence: TGTGCCAGCGGGTCAAGAGAAGGCATTCAGTACTTC.

This chain uses TRBV5-1 with TRBJ1-6; D gene ambiguous. The germline V gene encodes CDR1 SGHRS and CDR2 YFSETQ. V was cut by 0 bases and J by 2 bases, with 0 bases left in between. The CDR3 consists of 13 residues. CDR3 sequence (DNA): TGCGCCAGCAGCTTGGCCTATAATTCACCCCTCCACTTT. Its translation: CASSLAYNSPLHF.

This chain links TRBV5-4 with TRBJ1-4, with a tentative D call TRBD1 (5 bases). Germline CDR1 reads SGHNT; CDR2 reads YYREEE (reference sequence). V was pared by 1 base and J by 5 bases, with 15 bases between. The CDR3 length is 16 residues. The CDR3 protein is CASSLFSPGVNEKLFF. In DNA, the CDR3 is TGTGCCAGCAGCTTGTTTAGCCCGGGGGTAAATGAAAAACTGTTTTTT.

The chain has TRBV2 and TRBJ2-1; 10 bases fit TRBD1. Germline values: CDR1 SNHLY, CDR2 FYNNEI. The V gene end was trimmed by 6 bases and the J gene end by 5 bases; junction bases not matched to a gene: 7. This CDR3 region has 15 residues. CDR3 residues: CASRPRQGANNEQFF. In DNA form, the CDR3 reads TGTGCCAGCAGGCCCAGACAGGGGGCGAACAATGAGCAGTTCTTC.

The chain uses TRBV6-6 and TRBJ1-6; D might be TRBD1 (6 bases). V was trimmed by 6 bases and J by 0 bases, leaving 12 bases between them. In germline, CDR1 is MNHNY, CDR2 SVGAGI (reference sequence). This CDR3 region has 16 residues. DNA of the CDR3: TGTGCCAGCAGACCTATGGACAGCTCCTATAATTCACCCCTCCACTTT. Translation: CASRPMDSSYNSPLHF.

The rearrangement links TRBV23-1 to TRBJ1-2; D unclear. TRBV23-1 is marked as an open reading frame, function uncertain. Trimming shortened V by 2 bases and J by 2 bases, and 9 bases separated the two germline ends. The CDR3 is made up of 14 amino acids. The CDR3, as DNA: TGCGCCAGCAGTCAACACTGGGTCAACTATGGCTACACCTTC. Its translation: CASSQHWVNYGYTF.

The chain is built from TRBV11-2 and TRBJ2-1; 8 bases fit TRBD2. The CDR3 has 14 residues. Trimming took 4 bases from V and 15 from J; bases not matched to a gene: 14. Germline CDR1 reads SGHAT; CDR2 reads FQNNGV. CDR3 sequence: CASSWGSGGPQLFF. The CDR3 nucleotides are TGTGCCAGCAGCTGGGGGAGCGGGGGACCTCAACTGTTCTTC.

The chain combines TRBV5-1 with TRBJ1-6; no firm D call. The germline V gene encodes CDR1 SGHRS and CDR2 YFSETQ. CDR3 length equals 15 residues. The germline V and J ends were trimmed by 0 bases and 5 bases, with 9 bases remaining between them. Here the CDR3 DNA reads TGCGCCAGCAGCTTGGGGACGGTTAATAATTCACCCCTCCACTTT. Residues: CASSLGTVNNSPLHF.

This chain uses TRBV6-5 with TRBJ1-1, with no clear D. Germline CDR1 reads MNHEY; CDR2 reads SVGAGI. Trimming removed 2 bases from V and 8 bases from J, with 9 bases in between. This CDR3 comprises 12 residues. Written as DNA, the CDR3 is TGTGCCAGCAGTTACCAAACCGGGGAAGCTTTCTTT. This codes for CASSYQTGEAFF.

This clone was observed a handful of times. The chain recombines TRBV30 with TRBJ1-5; a possible D gene is TRBD1 (5 bases). The CDR3 covers 14 residues. The germline CDR1 and CDR2 sequences are GTSNPN and SVGIG (reference sequence). Between the trimmed V and J ends, which lost 2 bases and 2 bases, there was a span of 10 bases. CDR3 sequence (DNA): TGTGCCTGGAGTCGGGGCGAGGGCAATCAGCCCCAGCATTTT. This translates into CAWSRGEGNQPQHF.

V and J are TRBV19 and TRBJ1-5, with D possibly matching TRBD1 (6 bases). Trimming took off 5 bases at V and 5 bases at J, with 13 bases between the two ends. The length of the CDR3 is 14 residues. The V gene's germline CDR1 is LNHDA and CDR2 SQIVND (reference sequence). CDR3 nucleotide sequence: TGTGCCAGTAGTGCAACAGGGAGGTATCAGCCCCAGCATTTT. It is translated as CASSATGRYQPQHF.

This rearrangement joins TRBV7-2 to TRBJ1-1; possible D gene TRBD1, 5 bases. The CDR3 has 13 amino acids. Germline lookup yields CDR1 SGHTA and CDR2 FQGNSA. V lost 6 bases to trimming and J lost 0 bases, with 8 bases between them. The CDR3 DNA is TGTGCCAGCAGGGACACCTTGAACACTGAAGCTTTCTTT. Its protein is CASRDTLNTEAFF.

The count of this clone is one. The J gene is TRBJ2-7, the V gene TRBV7-9; D may be TRBD2 (6 bases). This CDR3 is 14 amino acids long. Germline V gives CDR1 SEHNR, CDR2 FQNEAQ (reference sequence). Deletions cut 0 bases from V and 3 bases from J, with 9 bases between. DNA for the CDR3: TGTGCCAGCAGCTTAGCGGGACTGTTCTACGAGCAGTACTTC. This gives the protein CASSLAGLFYEQYF.

This clone has just a few counts. V is TRBV11-3 and J is TRBJ1-1; the D gene is possibly TRBD1 (5 bases). V lost 6 bases, J lost 2 bases, and 13 bases lay in between. CDR1 is SGHNT, CDR2 YENEEA, per germline. The CDR3 runs 14 residues. The CDR3 coding sequence is TGTGCCAGCAGGGCAGGGATTCCTAACACTGAAGCTTTCTTT. Residues: CASRAGIPNTEAFF.